This is a list of T cell receptor beta chains from one sample in a study of identical twins. TCRdb reanalysed the 5' RACE reads using MiXCR and keeps one entry per CDR3 protein. The table shows approximately 630,000 distinct CDR3 sequences, with about 7.1% occurring only once. These data were also filed under a second study, of yellow fever vaccine responses in identical twins.

Sequences were obtained from PBMCs. Source of these receptors: a woman younger than 30 in good health. The CDR3 runs from the conserved cysteine through the conserved F or W. D genes are given only for firm matches. A clone size is listed for some rows: how often the clone was seen (once, few, many), or a class if it is expanded.

v_call	clone_size	j_call	d_call	cdr3_aa	cdr3_nt
TRBV27	few	TRBJ2-5	TRBD1	CASSSDRVSLRGTQYF	TGTGCCAGCAGTTCGGACAGGGTTAGTCTACGAGGGACCCAGTACTTC
TRBV29-1	many	TRBJ2-3	.	CSVDVYLSTDTQYF	TGCAGCGTTGACGTCTACCTAAGCACAGATACGCAGTATTTT
TRBV3-1	.	TRBJ2-3	.	CASSSQAVTQYF	TGTGCCAGCAGCTCCCAAGCGGTGACGCAGTATTTT
TRBV5-5	.	TRBJ2-5	TRBD2	CASSPTSGGVYETQYF	TGTGCCAGCAGCCCGACTAGCGGGGGGGTCTACGAGACCCAGTACTTC
TRBV12-3/TRBV12-4	.	TRBJ2-2	TRBD2	CASSQSAGGTGELFF	TGTGCCAGCAGTCAGTCCGCGGGAGGTACCGGGGAGCTGTTTTTT
TRBV2	many	TRBJ1-4	.	CASSEDLSNEKLFF	TGTGCCAGCAGTGAAGATCTTTCTAATGAAAAACTGTTTTTT
TRBV7-9	many	TRBJ1-2	.	CASSRQGGANYGYTF	TGTGCCAGCAGCCGCCAAGGGGGGGCAAACTATGGCTACACCTTC
TRBV5-1	many	TRBJ2-5	TRBD2	CASSFGTIGETQYF	TGCGCCAGCAGCTTTGGGACTATCGGAGAGACCCAGTACTTC
TRBV6-6	.	TRBJ1-5	.	CAVGQPQHF	TGTGCCGTTGGTCAGCCCCAGCATTTT
TRBV2	few	TRBJ2-3	.	CASRGESGATDTQYF	TGTGCCAGCAGAGGAGAAAGCGGAGCTACAGATACGCAGTATTTT
TRBV5-1	.	TRBJ2-7	.	CASSLALGVSEQYF	TGCGCCAGCAGCTTGGCCCTAGGTGTCTCCGAGCAGTACTTC
TRBV5-5	few	TRBJ2-2	.	CASSKTANTGELFF	TGTGCCAGCAGCAAGACAGCGAACACCGGGGAGCTGTTTTTT
TRBV7-6	many	TRBJ1-1	.	CASSLARGEGSVVAFF	TGTGCCAGCAGCTTAGCGCGAGGGGAGGGTTCTGTCGTAGCTTTCTTT
TRBV29-1	.	TRBJ2-2	TRBD1	CSAQQTRGPTGELFF	TGCAGCGCACAACAAACCAGGGGGCCCACCGGGGAGCTGTTTTTT
TRBV6-2/TRBV6-3	.	TRBJ2-3	.	CASSYSIRVGPDTQYF	TGTGCCAGCAGTTACTCTATCAGGGTGGGGCCAGATACGCAGTATTTT
TRBV28	many	TRBJ1-2	.	CASSLPTHYGYTF	TGTGCCAGCAGTTTACCCACACATTATGGCTACACCTTC
TRBV20-1	.	TRBJ1-1	.	CSASGTDRPEAFF	TGCAGTGCTTCCGGGACCGACAGGCCTGAAGCTTTCTTT
TRBV27	few	TRBJ2-7	.	CASSLSRGPYEQYF	TGTGCCAGCAGTTTATCACGGGGCCCCTACGAGCAGTACTTC
TRBV12-3/TRBV12-4	many	TRBJ1-5	.	CASSLGGVINRPQHF	TGTGCCAGCAGTTTAGGGGGGGTCATTAACCGGCCCCAGCATTTT
TRBV5-1	.	TRBJ2-3	TRBD2	CASTSGVTDTQYF	TGCGCCAGCACTAGCGGGGTGACAGATACGCAGTATTTT
TRBV5-1	few	TRBJ1-1	TRBD1	CASRRGQGPALKQTEAFF	TGCGCCAGCAGGCGAGGACAGGGGCCCGCTCTTAAACAGACTGAAGCTTTCTTT
TRBV6-4	.	TRBJ2-3	.	CASSDSVNPTDTQYF	TGTGCCAGCAGTGACTCTGTCAACCCCACAGATACGCAGTATTTT
TRBV5-6	.	TRBJ1-4	.	CASSLQGRGEKLFF	TGTGCCAGCAGCTTGCAGGGTAGAGGTGAAAAACTGTTTTTT
TRBV29-1	few	TRBJ2-6	.	CSVESRGGGSGANVLTF	TGCAGCGTTGAATCTAGGGGAGGTGGCTCTGGGGCCAACGTCCTGACTTTC
TRBV6-1	.	TRBJ2-4	.	CASSQDSLRVDIQYF	TGTGCCAGCTCGCAGGACTCCTTAAGGGTAGACATTCAGTACTTC
TRBV5-4	.	TRBJ1-4	TRBD1	CASSGGQDEKLFF	TGTGCCAGCAGCGGGGGACAGGATGAAAAACTGTTTTTT
TRBV7-9	.	TRBJ1-1	.	CASSTPKGWNTEAFF	TGTGCCAGCAGCACCCCGAAGGGCTGGAACACTGAAGCTTTCTTT
TRBV20-1	.	TRBJ2-3	TRBD2	CSARRPRLAGSGDTQYF	TGCAGTGCTAGGCGACCACGTCTAGCGGGGTCCGGAGATACGCAGTATTTT
TRBV10-3	few	TRBJ2-1	.	CASQGTHEQFF	TGTGCCTCTCAGGGTACCCATGAGCAGTTCTTC
TRBV27	.	TRBJ2-3	TRBD1	CASRMNRGTDTQYF	TGTGCCAGCAGAATGAACAGGGGAACAGATACGCAGTATTTT